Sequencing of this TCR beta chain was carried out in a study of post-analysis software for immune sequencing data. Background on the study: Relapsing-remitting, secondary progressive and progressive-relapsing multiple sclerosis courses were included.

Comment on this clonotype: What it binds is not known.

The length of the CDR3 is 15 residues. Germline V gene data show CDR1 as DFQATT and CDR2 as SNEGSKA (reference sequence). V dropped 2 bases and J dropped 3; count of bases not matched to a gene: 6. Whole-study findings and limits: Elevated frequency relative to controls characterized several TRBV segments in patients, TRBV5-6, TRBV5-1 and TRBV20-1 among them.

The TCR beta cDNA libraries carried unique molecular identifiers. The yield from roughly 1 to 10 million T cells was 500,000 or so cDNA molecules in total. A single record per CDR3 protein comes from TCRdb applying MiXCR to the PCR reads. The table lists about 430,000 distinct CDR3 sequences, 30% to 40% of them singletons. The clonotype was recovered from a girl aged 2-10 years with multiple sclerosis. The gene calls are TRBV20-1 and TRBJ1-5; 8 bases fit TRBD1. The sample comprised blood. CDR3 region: CSARRGQDYNQPQHF. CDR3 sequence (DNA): TGCAGTGCTAGACGGGGACAGGATTACAATCAGCCCCAGCATTTT.